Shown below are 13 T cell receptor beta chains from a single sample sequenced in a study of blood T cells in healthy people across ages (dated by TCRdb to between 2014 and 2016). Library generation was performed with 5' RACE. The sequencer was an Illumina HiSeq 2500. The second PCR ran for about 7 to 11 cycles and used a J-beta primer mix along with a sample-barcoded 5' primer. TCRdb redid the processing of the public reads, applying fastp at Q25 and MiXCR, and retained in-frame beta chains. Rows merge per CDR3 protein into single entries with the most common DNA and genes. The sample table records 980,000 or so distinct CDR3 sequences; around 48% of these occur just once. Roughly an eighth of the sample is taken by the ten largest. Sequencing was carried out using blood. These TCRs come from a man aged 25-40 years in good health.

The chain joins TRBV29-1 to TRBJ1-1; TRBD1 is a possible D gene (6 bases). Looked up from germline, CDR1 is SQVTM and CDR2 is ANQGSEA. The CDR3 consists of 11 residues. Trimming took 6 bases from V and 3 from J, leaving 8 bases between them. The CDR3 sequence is CSVEGDTEAFF. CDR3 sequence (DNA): TGCAGCGTGGAGGGGGACACTGAAGCTTTCTTT.

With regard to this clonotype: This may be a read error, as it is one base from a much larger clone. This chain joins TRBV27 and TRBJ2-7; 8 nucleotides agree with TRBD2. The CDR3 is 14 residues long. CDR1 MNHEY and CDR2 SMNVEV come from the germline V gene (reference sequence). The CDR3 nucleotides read TGTGCCTGCAGTTTAGGAGCGGGGGCCTACGAGCAGTACTTC. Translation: CACSLGAGAYEQYF.

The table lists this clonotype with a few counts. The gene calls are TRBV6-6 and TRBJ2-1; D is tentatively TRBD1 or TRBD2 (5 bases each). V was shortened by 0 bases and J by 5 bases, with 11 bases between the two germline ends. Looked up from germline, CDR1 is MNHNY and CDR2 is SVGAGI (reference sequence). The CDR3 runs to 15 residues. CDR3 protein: CASSYSTWDDNEQFF. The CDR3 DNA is TGTGCCAGCAGTTACTCAACCTGGGACGACAATGAGCAGTTCTTC.

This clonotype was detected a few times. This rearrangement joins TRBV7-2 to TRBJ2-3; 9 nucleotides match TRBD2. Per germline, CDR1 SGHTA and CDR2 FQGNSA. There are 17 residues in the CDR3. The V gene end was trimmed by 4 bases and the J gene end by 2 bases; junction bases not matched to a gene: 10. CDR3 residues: CASSWPSAGGNTDTQYF. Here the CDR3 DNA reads TGTGCCAGCAGCTGGCCTTCAGCGGGGGGCAACACAGATACGCAGTATTTT.

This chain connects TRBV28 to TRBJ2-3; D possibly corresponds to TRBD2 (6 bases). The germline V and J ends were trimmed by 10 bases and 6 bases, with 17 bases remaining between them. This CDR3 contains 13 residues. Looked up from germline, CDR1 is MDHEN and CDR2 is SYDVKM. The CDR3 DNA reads TGTGCCACCCGGATCGGGGGTCACGATACGCAGTATTTT. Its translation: CATRIGGHDTQYF.

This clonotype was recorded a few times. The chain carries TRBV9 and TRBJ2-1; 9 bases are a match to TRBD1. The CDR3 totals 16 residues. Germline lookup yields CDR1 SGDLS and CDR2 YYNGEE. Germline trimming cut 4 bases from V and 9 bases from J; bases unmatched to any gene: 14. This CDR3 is CASSSQTGGALTEQFF. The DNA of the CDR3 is TGTGCCAGCAGCTCCCAGACAGGGGGGGCTCTTACTGAGCAGTTCTTC.

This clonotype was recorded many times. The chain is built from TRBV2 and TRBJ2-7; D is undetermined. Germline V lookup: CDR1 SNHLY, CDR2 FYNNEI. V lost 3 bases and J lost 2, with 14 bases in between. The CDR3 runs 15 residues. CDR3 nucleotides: TGTGCCAGCAGTGATTACGGATGGAGCGCCTACGAGCAGTACTTC. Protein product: CASSDYGWSAYEQYF.

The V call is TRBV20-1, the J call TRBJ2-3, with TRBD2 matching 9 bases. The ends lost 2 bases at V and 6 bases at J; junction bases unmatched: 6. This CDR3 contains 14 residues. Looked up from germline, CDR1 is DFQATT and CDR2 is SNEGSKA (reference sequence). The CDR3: CSARRRGGLDTQYF. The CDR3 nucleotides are TGCAGTGCTAGACGGCGGGGGGGATTGGATACGCAGTATTTT.

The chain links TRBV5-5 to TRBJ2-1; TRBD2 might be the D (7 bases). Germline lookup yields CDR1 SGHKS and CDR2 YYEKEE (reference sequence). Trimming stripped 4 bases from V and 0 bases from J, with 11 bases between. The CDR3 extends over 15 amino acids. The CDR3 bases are TGTGCCAGCAGCGAGGGGGGGGCCTCCTACAATGAGCAGTTCTTC. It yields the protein CASSEGGASYNEQFF.

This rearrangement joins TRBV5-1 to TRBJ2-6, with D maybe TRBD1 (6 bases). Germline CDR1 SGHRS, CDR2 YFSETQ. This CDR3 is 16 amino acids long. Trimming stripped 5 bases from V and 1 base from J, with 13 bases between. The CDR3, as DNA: TGCGCCAGCAGTTGGCAGGGGAGATCTGGGGCCAACGTCCTGACTTTC. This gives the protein CASSWQGRSGANVLTF.

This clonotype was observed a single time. The CDR3 reads CASSSPQGGTYEQYF. The CDR3 DNA sequence: TGTGCCAGCAGTTCCCCGCAGGGGGGTACCTACGAGCAGTACTTC. The chain joins TRBV27 to TRBJ2-7; tentative D call: TRBD1 (7 bases). Germline V CDR1 and CDR2: MNHEY, SMNVEV (reference sequence). V was shortened by 4 bases and J by 2 bases, with 15 bases between the two germline ends. This CDR3 spans 15 amino acids.

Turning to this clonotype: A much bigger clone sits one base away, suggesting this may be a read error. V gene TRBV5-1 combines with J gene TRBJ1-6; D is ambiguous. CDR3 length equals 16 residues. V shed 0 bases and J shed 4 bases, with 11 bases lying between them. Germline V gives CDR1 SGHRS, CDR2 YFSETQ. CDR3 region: CASSLGVAAYNSPLHF. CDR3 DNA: TGCGCCAGCAGCTTGGGCGTCGCAGCATATAATTCACCCCTCCACTTT.

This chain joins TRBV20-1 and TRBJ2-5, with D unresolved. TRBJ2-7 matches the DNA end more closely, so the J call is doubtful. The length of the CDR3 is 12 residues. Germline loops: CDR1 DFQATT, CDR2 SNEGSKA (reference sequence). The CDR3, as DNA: TGCAGTGCTAGAGGGCACGACTACGAGCAGTACTTC. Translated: CSARGHDYEQYF.